The 8 T cell receptor beta chains presented below share a single source sample, sequenced in a study of T-cell memory formation after mild COVID-19 listed by TCRdb under 2021. To prepare the library, 5' RACE was applied. The sequencer listed for this sample is Illumina NovaSeq 6000. Starting from the raw public reads, TCRdb applied fastp trimming at Q25, assembled clones with MiXCR and retained in-frame beta chains. A single entry per CDR3 protein holds the most common genes and DNA from its merged rows. Recorded for this sample are roughly 480,000 distinct CDR3 sequences; around a quarter of them occurred a single time. Around an eighth of the sample is held by the ten biggest clonotypes. Sequenced sample: PBMCs or a T cell subset sorted from them (not recorded which). The source is an adult woman who had mild COVID-19 (a few samples of this study predate the infection). The sample titles of this study are shuffled in the database, so cell type and time point are left out; the donor was told from shared clones.

This clonotype has more than one count but fewer than ten. The CDR3 sequence is CASSLSQGGDGYTF. As DNA, the CDR3 is TGCGCCAGCAGCTTGTCACAGGGAGGGGATGGCTACACCTTC. The chain couples TRBV5-1 to TRBJ1-2, with D possibly TRBD1 on 6 matching bases. The CDR3 spans 14 residues. V lost 1 base and J lost 6, with 13 bases in between. The germline CDR1 and CDR2 sequences are SGHRS and YFSETQ. The full variable domain, rest sourced from reference TRBV5-1 and TRBJ1-2, is KAGVTQTPRYLIKTRGQQVTLSCSPISGHRSVSWYQQTPGQGLQFLFEYFSETQRNKGNFPGRFSGRQFSNSRSEMNVSTLELGDSALYLCASSLSQGGDGYTFGSGTRLTVV.

The rearrangement joins TRBV20-1 to TRBJ1-5; no firm D call. Trimming left V 1 base short and J 0 bases short, with 13 bases between. The CDR3 covers 16 residues. Germline V CDR1 and CDR2: DFQATT, SNEGSKA (reference sequence). This chain's CDR3 is CSARGRRENSNQPQHF. CDR3 nucleotides: TGCAGTGCTAGAGGGAGGAGGGAGAATAGCAATCAGCCCCAGCATTTT.

This clonotype has more than one count but fewer than ten. The chain employs TRBV4-1 and TRBJ2-1; TRBD2 might be the D (6 bases). V lost 0 bases, J lost 4 bases, and 10 bases lay in between. This CDR3 contains 15 residues. The V gene's germline CDR1 is MGHRA and CDR2 YSYEKL. CDR3 coding DNA: TGCGCCAGCAGCCAAGATCGGGGGACGTACAATGAGCAGTTCTTC. Its translation is CASSQDRGTYNEQFF.

The gene calls are TRBV4-3 and TRBJ1-1; TRBD1 agrees at 8 bases. V lost 5 bases and J lost 4; bases outside the gene matches: 15. In germline, CDR1 is LGHNA, CDR2 YSLEER. CDR3 length equals 17 residues. In DNA form, the CDR3 reads TGCGCCAGCAGCTACGGACAGGGCCGGGAAAGTTTCACTGAAGCTTTCTTT. Translating it yields CASSYGQGRESFTEAFF.

A few counts support this clonotype. J is TRBJ1-6 and V is TRBV5-1, with 9 nucleotides matching TRBD1. V shed 8 bases and J 6 bases; nucleotides not matched to a gene: 6. The CDR3 covers 14 residues. Germline CDR1 reads SGHRS; CDR2 reads YFSETQ. This CDR3 is CASGQGSSNSPLHF. CDR3 in DNA: TGCGCCAGTGGACAGGGGAGCTCTAATTCACCCCTCCACTTT. Based on the CDR3 plus reference TRBV5-1 and TRBJ1-6, the full variable domain is KAGVTQTPRYLIKTRGQQVTLSCSPISGHRSVSWYQQTPGQGLQFLFEYFSETQRNKGNFPGRFSGRQFSNSRSEMNVSTLELGDSALYLCASGQGSSNSPLHFGNGTRLTVT.

The rearrangement joins TRBV12-3 or TRBV12-4 to TRBJ2-1, with TRBD2 matching 9 bases. The V segment lost 0 bases and the J segment 3 bases; nucleotides outside the gene matches: 6. This CDR3 spans 17 amino acids. CDR3 DNA sequence: TGTGCCAGCAGTTTAGCTGTGACTAGCGGATTCTACAATGAGCAGTTCTTC. As protein: CASSLAVTSGFYNEQFF.

This clonotype was seen more than once but under ten times. The gene calls are TRBV5-6 and TRBJ2-5; either TRBD1 or TRBD2 may supply D (5 bases each). This CDR3 contains 13 residues. CDR1 and CDR2 from the germline V gene are SGHDT and YYEEEE. The V end was cut by 4 bases, the J end by 4 bases, with 11 bases between. CDR3 loop: CASSGDPGETQYF. CDR3 DNA sequence: TGTGCCAGCAGCGGGGACCCGGGAGAGACCCAGTACTTC.

This chain uses TRBV9 with TRBJ2-3; 7 nucleotides align to TRBD2. CDR3 length equals 15 residues. Trimming cost V 0 bases and J 6 bases; bases outside gene matches: 7. Germline V CDR1 and CDR2: SGDLS, YYNGEE. In DNA, the CDR3 is TGTGCCAGCAGCGTAGGTGCCGGGGGGATGGATACGCAGTATTTT. Its translation is CASSVGAGGMDTQYF. The whole variable domain, filled in from reference TRBV9 and TRBJ2-3, reads DSGVTQTPKHLITATGQRVTLRCSPRSGDLSVYWYQQSLDQGLQFLIQYYNGEERAKGNILERFSAQQFPDLHSELNLSSLELGDSALYFCASSVGAGGMDTQYFGPGTRLTVL.